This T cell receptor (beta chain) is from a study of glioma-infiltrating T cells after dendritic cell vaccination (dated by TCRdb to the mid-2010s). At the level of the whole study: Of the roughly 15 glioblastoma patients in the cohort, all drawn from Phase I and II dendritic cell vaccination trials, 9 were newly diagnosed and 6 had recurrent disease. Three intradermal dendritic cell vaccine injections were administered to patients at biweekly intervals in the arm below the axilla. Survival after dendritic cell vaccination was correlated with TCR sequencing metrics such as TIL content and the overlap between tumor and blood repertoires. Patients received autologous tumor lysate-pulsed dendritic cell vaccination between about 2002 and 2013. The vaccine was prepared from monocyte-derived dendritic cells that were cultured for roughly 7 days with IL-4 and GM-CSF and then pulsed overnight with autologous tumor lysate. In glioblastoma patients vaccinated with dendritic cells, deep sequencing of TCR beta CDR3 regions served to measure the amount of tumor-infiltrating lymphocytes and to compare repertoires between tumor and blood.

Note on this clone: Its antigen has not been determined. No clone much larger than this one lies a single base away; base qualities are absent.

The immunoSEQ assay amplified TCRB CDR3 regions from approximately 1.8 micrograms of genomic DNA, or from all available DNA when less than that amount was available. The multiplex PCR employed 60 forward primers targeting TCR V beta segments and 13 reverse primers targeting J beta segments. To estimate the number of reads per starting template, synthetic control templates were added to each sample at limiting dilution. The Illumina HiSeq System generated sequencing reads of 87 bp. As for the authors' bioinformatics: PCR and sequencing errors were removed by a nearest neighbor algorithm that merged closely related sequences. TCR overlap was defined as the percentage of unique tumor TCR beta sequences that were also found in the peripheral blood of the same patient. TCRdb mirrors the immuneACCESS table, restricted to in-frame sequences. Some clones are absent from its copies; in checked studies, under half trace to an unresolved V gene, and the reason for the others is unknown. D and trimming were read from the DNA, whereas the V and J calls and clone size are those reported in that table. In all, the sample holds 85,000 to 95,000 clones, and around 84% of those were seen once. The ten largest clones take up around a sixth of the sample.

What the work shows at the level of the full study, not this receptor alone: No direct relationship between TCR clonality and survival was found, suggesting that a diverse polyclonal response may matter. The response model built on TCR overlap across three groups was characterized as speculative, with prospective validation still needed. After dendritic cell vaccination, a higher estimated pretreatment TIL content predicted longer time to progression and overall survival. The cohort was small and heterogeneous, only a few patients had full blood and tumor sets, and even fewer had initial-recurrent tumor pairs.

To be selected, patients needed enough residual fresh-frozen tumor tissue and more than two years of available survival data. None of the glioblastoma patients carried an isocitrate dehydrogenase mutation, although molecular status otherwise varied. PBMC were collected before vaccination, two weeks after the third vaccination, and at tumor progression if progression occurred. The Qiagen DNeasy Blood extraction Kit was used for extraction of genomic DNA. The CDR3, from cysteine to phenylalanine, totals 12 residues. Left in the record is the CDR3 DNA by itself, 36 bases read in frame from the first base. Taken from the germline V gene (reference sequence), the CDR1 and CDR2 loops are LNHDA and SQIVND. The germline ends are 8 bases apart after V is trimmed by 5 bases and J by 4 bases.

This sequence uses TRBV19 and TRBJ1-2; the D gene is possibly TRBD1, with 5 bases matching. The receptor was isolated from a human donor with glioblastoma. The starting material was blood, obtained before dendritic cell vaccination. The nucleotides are TGTGCCAGTAGTGGGCAGGGCTATGGCTACACCTTC. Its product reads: CASSGQGYGYTF.